A selection of T cell receptor beta chains follows, all from one sample in a study of early T cells in non-severe SARS-CoV-2 infection. One entry per CDR3 protein results from TCRdb running MiXCR on the 5' RACE reads. The sample includes 85,000 to 100,000 distinct CDR3 sequences, approximately 11% of them seen just once. Material: whole blood, obtained at baseline. These receptors originate from an adult who was a healthcare worker with PCR-confirmed SARS-CoV-2 infection or an uninfected control (not recorded which). The CDR3 runs from the conserved cysteine through the conserved F or W. D genes are given only for firm matches. Not every row has a clone size; where given, it reads once, few, many or a size class.

J: TRBJ1-3; V: TRBV6-5; D: NA; size: few; CDR3: CASSRSGSGNTIYF; DNA: TGTGCCAGCAGTAGATCAGGATCTGGAAACACCATATATTTT
J: TRBJ1-2; V: TRBV5-4; D: TRBD1; size: many; CDR3: CASSWGTGEIYGYTF; DNA: TGTGCCAGCAGCTGGGGGACAGGGGAGATCTATGGCTACACCTTC
J: TRBJ2-7; V: TRBV6-2/TRBV6-3; D: NA; size: many; CDR3: CASSWGSEQYF; DNA: TGTGCCAGCAGTTGGGGGTCCGAGCAGTACTTC
J: TRBJ2-7; V: TRBV7-2; D: TRBD2; size: NA; CDR3: CANSLPEGLAGGYEQYF; DNA: TGTGCCAACAGCCTACCAGAGGGACTAGCGGGGGGATACGAGCAGTACTTC
J: TRBJ2-5; V: TRBV7-2; D: NA; size: few; CDR3: CASSPSAGTLGETQYF; DNA: TGTGCCAGCAGCCCCTCCGCAGGGACCCTCGGAGAGACCCAGTACTTC
J: TRBJ1-5; V: TRBV10-3; D: TRBD1; size: few; CDR3: CAISKGTGDSNQPQHF; DNA: TGTGCCATCAGCAAAGGGACAGGGGATAGCAATCAGCCCCAGCATTTT
J: TRBJ1-2; V: TRBV19; D: NA; size: many; CDR3: CASSIDPGRGGYTF; DNA: TGTGCCAGTAGTATAGATCCCGGGAGGGGAGGCTACACCTTC
J: TRBJ1-4; V: TRBV24-1; D: NA; size: few; CDR3: CATSDSRPATNEKLFF; DNA: TGTGCCACCAGTGATTCTAGACCCGCAACTAATGAAAAACTGTTTTTT
J: TRBJ2-3; V: TRBV11-2; D: NA; size: many; CDR3: CASSRAVASTDTQYF; DNA: TGTGCCAGCTCAAGGGCGGTTGCTAGCACAGATACGCAGTATTTT
J: TRBJ2-4; V: TRBV2; D: NA; size: many; CDR3: CASRDGNLAKNIQYF; DNA: TGTGCCAGCAGAGACGGAAATTTAGCCAAAAACATTCAGTACTTC
J: TRBJ2-5; V: TRBV4-1; D: TRBD2; size: few; CDR3: CASSQEGSSGSGETQYF; DNA: TGCGCCAGCAGCCAAGAAGGATCTAGCGGGAGTGGAGAGACCCAGTACTTC
J: TRBJ1-5; V: TRBV19; D: NA; size: NA; CDR3: CASSTRRAGREPQHF; DNA: TGTGCCAGTAGTACTAGGCGCGCAGGTAGGGAGCCCCAGCATTTT
J: TRBJ1-6; V: TRBV15; D: NA; size: NA; CDR3: CATSRGENSPLHF; DNA: TGTGCCACCAGCAGAGGGGAAAATTCACCCCTCCACTTT
J: TRBJ2-7; V: TRBV2; D: NA; size: few; CDR3: CASSENRDSIYEQYF; DNA: TGTGCCAGCAGTGAAAACAGGGACTCGATCTACGAGCAGTACTTC
J: TRBJ2-3; V: TRBV4-2; D: NA; size: NA; CDR3: CASSQGSHGSDTQYF; DNA: TGTGCCAGCAGCCAAGGGTCCCACGGATCAGATACGCAGTATTTT
J: TRBJ1-1; V: TRBV12-3/TRBV12-4; D: NA; size: few; CDR3: CASSFGVSDTEAFF; DNA: TGTGCCAGCAGTTTCGGGGTTTCCGACACTGAAGCTTTCTTT
J: TRBJ2-3; V: TRBV12-5; D: NA; size: NA; CDR3: CASGLTLSSTDTQYF; DNA: TGTGCTAGTGGTTTGACATTATCTAGCACAGATACGCAGTATTTT
J: TRBJ1-2; V: TRBV5-1; D: NA; size: many; CDR3: CASSLARQVPYGYTF; DNA: TGCGCCAGCAGCTTGGCCCGACAGGTACCCTATGGCTACACCTTC
J: TRBJ2-3; V: TRBV10-3; D: TRBD2; size: NA; CDR3: CAIRSGKEADTQYF; DNA: TGTGCCATCAGGAGCGGGAAGGAGGCAGATACGCAGTATTTT
J: TRBJ2-3; V: TRBV24-1; D: TRBD2; size: few; CDR3: CATSDGRGTSGGTANTDTQYF; DNA: TGTGCCACCAGTGATGGACGAGGGACTAGCGGGGGGACCGCTAACACAGATACGCAGTATTTT
J: TRBJ2-3; V: TRBV13; D: TRBD2; size: NA; CDR3: CASSLGRGSTDTQYF; DNA: TGTGCCAGCAGCTTAGGGCGGGGGAGCACAGATACGCAGTATTTT
J: TRBJ2-7; V: TRBV7-2; D: NA; size: few; CDR3: CASSREGLTSYEQYF; DNA: TGTGCCAGCAGCCGTGAAGGACTTACCTCCTACGAGCAGTACTTC
J: TRBJ2-1; V: TRBV12-3/TRBV12-4; D: TRBD2; size: few; CDR3: CASSPGAGGRDEQFF; DNA: TGTGCCAGCAGCCCGGGGGCGGGAGGCAGGGATGAGCAGTTCTTC
J: TRBJ2-5; V: TRBV4-2; D: TRBD2; size: NA; CDR3: CASSQEPQHRLAGIETQYF; DNA: TGTGCCAGCAGCCAAGAACCCCAGCACCGGCTAGCGGGGATAGAGACCCAGTACTTC
J: TRBJ2-5; V: TRBV9; D: TRBD2; size: few; CDR3: CASSVTSGEETQYF; DNA: TGTGCCAGCAGCGTAACTAGCGGGGAAGAGACCCAGTACTTC
J: TRBJ2-7; V: TRBV6-1; D: TRBD1; size: many; CDR3: CASSELGQGSYEQYF; DNA: TGTGCCAGCAGTGAATTGGGACAGGGATCCTACGAGCAGTACTTC
J: TRBJ1-1; V: TRBV7-2; D: NA; size: few; CDR3: CASTRNGRNTEAFF; DNA: TGTGCCAGCACCCGTAACGGGCGGAACACTGAAGCTTTCTTT
J: TRBJ1-2; V: TRBV20-1; D: NA; size: NA; CDR3: CSAKSTSDGYTF; DNA: TGCAGTGCTAAGAGCACGTCCGATGGCTACACCTTC
J: TRBJ2-2; V: TRBV18; D: NA; size: few; CDR3: CASSPGGVANTGELFF; DNA: TGTGCCAGCTCACCGGGCGGAGTCGCGAACACCGGGGAGCTGTTTTTT
J: TRBJ2-7; V: TRBV7-9; D: TRBD1; size: NA; CDR3: CASSSGQVTGTYYEQYF; DNA: TGTGCCAGCAGCTCTGGACAGGTCACAGGAACCTACTACGAGCAGTACTTC
J: TRBJ2-1; V: TRBV20-1; D: NA; size: NA; CDR3: CSARKDNEQFF; DNA: TGCAGTGCTAGAAAAGACAATGAGCAGTTCTTC
J: TRBJ2-7; V: TRBV5-1; D: NA; size: few; CDR3: CASSPLGAGGSYEQYF; DNA: TGCGCCAGCAGCCCCCTGGGAGCTGGGGGCAGCTACGAGCAGTACTTC
J: TRBJ1-5; V: TRBV2; D: NA; size: NA; CDR3: CASSAPDQPQHF; DNA: TGTGCCAGCAGTGCGCCCGATCAGCCCCAGCATTTT
J: TRBJ2-3; V: TRBV7-2; D: TRBD2; size: NA; CDR3: CASSKLAGGPITDTQYF; DNA: TGTGCCAGCAGCAAACTAGCGGGAGGGCCCATTACAGATACGCAGTATTTT
J: TRBJ2-7; V: TRBV29-1; D: TRBD1; size: few; CDR3: CSAETGQGLYEQYF; DNA: TGCAGCGCAGAAACGGGACAGGGACTCTACGAGCAGTACTTC
J: TRBJ2-3; V: TRBV19; D: NA; size: many; CDR3: CASSVTGSDTQYF; DNA: TGTGCCAGTAGTGTCACAGGATCCGATACGCAGTATTTT
J: TRBJ2-3; V: TRBV7-9; D: NA; size: NA; CDR3: CASSGEVTDTQYF; DNA: TGTGCCAGCAGCGGGGAGGTGACAGATACGCAGTATTTT
J: TRBJ2-3; V: TRBV7-2; D: NA; size: NA; CDR3: CASPPSGAQRADTQYF; DNA: TGTGCCAGCCCCCCGTCGGGGGCCCAGAGGGCAGATACGCAGTATTTT
J: TRBJ2-4; V: TRBV6-5; D: NA; size: few; CDR3: CASSHRAAKNIQYF; DNA: TGTGCCAGCAGCCACAGGGCTGCCAAAAACATTCAGTACTTC
J: TRBJ2-1; V: TRBV12-5; D: NA; size: NA; CDR3: CASGSLGRDEQFF; DNA: TGTGCTAGTGGTTCCCTGGGTAGGGATGAGCAGTTCTTC
J: TRBJ1-2; V: TRBV5-1; D: TRBD1; size: NA; CDR3: CASSLAPPGQGASGYTF; DNA: TGCGCCAGCAGCTTGGCACCGCCGGGACAGGGGGCGAGTGGCTACACCTTC
J: TRBJ2-7; V: TRBV28; D: NA; size: many; CDR3: CASSSEPYEQYF; DNA: TGTGCCAGCAGTTCTGAGCCCTACGAGCAGTACTTC
J: TRBJ2-1; V: TRBV7-3; D: NA; size: few; CDR3: CASSFGGDEQFF; DNA: TGTGCCAGCAGCTTCGGAGGAGATGAGCAGTTCTTC
J: TRBJ2-3; V: TRBV6-4; D: NA; size: few; CDR3: CASSETPQGADTQYF; DNA: TGTGCCAGCAGTGAAACCCCCCAAGGGGCAGATACGCAGTATTTT
J: TRBJ1-1; V: TRBV11-1; D: TRBD1; size: NA; CDR3: CASSFGQGTTEAFF; DNA: TGTGCCAGCAGCTTCGGACAGGGAACCACTGAAGCTTTCTTT
J: TRBJ2-3; V: TRBV27; D: NA; size: many; CDR3: CASSLSLPSGSSTDTQYF; DNA: TGTGCCAGCAGTTTATCGCTCCCATCCGGGAGCTCCACAGATACGCAGTATTTT
J: TRBJ1-6; V: TRBV20-1; D: NA; size: few; CDR3: CSASQLTGLVYSPLHF; DNA: TGCAGTGCTAGCCAACTAACAGGGCTGGTCTATTCACCCCTCCACTTT
J: TRBJ2-3; V: TRBV7-2; D: NA; size: NA; CDR3: CASSSPSSPDTQYF; DNA: TGTGCCAGCAGCTCACCTAGTTCTCCAGATACGCAGTATTTT
J: TRBJ2-3; V: TRBV7-9; D: NA; size: NA; CDR3: CASSFVDTQYF; DNA: TGTGCCAGCAGCTTTGTCGATACGCAGTATTTT
J: TRBJ2-4; V: TRBV6-4; D: TRBD1; size: many; CDR3: CASSDGTGNIQYF; DNA: TGTGCCAGCAGTGACGGGACAGGGAACATTCAGTACTTC
J: TRBJ2-1; V: TRBV29-1; D: NA; size: NA; CDR3: CSVELRYNEQFF; DNA: TGCAGCGTTGAACTACGGTACAATGAGCAGTTCTTC
J: TRBJ2-4; V: TRBV7-8; D: NA; size: NA; CDR3: CASSLRQTGIQYF; DNA: TGTGCCAGCAGCTTAAGACAGACCGGCATTCAGTACTTC
J: TRBJ1-1; V: TRBV18; D: NA; size: many; CDR3: CASSPSGGTEAFF; DNA: TGTGCCAGCTCACCCTCGGGGGGCACTGAAGCTTTCTTT
J: TRBJ1-2; V: TRBV6-1; D: NA; size: few; CDR3: CASSDVRRVDYGYTF; DNA: TGTGCCAGCAGTGATGTCAGAAGGGTCGACTATGGCTACACCTTC
J: TRBJ1-3; V: TRBV9; D: NA; size: few; CDR3: CASSVEVLEPSGNTIYF; DNA: TGTGCCAGCAGCGTAGAGGTTCTGGAGCCCTCTGGAAACACCATATATTTT
J: TRBJ1-4; V: TRBV10-3; D: NA; size: many; CDR3: CAISESIGFPLFF; DNA: TGTGCCATCAGTGAGTCGATAGGATTTCCACTGTTTTTT
J: TRBJ2-3; V: TRBV29-1; D: NA; size: few; CDR3: CSVAPAPDTQYF; DNA: TGCAGCGTCGCCCCGGCCCCAGATACGCAGTATTTT
J: TRBJ1-2; V: TRBV11-2; D: NA; size: NA; CDR3: CASSPDRNYGYTF; DNA: TGTGCCAGCAGCCCCGACAGAAACTATGGCTACACCTTC
J: TRBJ2-2; V: TRBV29-1; D: NA; size: few; CDR3: CSAVRGVGELFF; DNA: TGCAGCGCCGTCAGGGGGGTCGGGGAGCTGTTTTTT